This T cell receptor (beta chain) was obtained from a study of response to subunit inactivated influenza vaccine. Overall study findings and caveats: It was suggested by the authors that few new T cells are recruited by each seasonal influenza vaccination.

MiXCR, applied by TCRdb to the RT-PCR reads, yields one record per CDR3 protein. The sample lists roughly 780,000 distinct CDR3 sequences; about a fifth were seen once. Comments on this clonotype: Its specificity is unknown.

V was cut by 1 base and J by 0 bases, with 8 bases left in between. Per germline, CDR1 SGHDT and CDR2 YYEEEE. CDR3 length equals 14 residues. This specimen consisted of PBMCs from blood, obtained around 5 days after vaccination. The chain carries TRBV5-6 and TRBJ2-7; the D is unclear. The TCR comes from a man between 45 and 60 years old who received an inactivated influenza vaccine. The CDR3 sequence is CASSLSASSYEQYF. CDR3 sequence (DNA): TGTGCCAGCAGCTTGTCGGCGAGCTCCTACGAGCAGTACTTC.